What follows are 15 T cell receptor beta chains derived from one specimen sequenced in a study of cytomegalovirus exposure and HLA in healthy donors. Primers: 60 Vbeta forward and 13 Jbeta reverse. The assay was immunoSEQ multiplex PCR, and TCRdb's table has in-frame clones only and misses some. In the table there are 95,000 to 150,000 clones, 81% of which are singletons. The material sequenced was PBMCs. These receptors came from a man aged 18-30 years in good health and CMV-seropositive.

V usage is TRBV7-2 and J usage is TRBJ1-1, with TRBD1 as a possible D gene (5 bases). Trimming removed 5 bases at V and 6 bases at J, with 16 bases between. This CDR3 is built from 14 residues. Per germline, CDR1 SGHTA and CDR2 FQGNSA. The CDR3 DNA follows: TGTGCCAGCAGCGCACAGCGGGGGGTCTCTGAAGCTTTCTTT. The encoded protein is CASSAQRGVSEAFF.

The chain employs TRBV13 and TRBJ2-1, with a weak D call TRBD2 (6 bases). V was cut by 3 bases and J by 9 bases, with 9 bases left in between. Germline V CDR1 and CDR2: PRHDT, FYEKMQ (reference sequence). The CDR3 loop spans 12 amino acids. The CDR3 sequence: CASSFMGLEQFF. The CDR3 DNA reads TGTGCCAGCAGCTTTATGGGACTTGAGCAGTTCTTC.

V usage is TRBV6-5 and J usage is TRBJ2-1; D may be TRBD1 (6 bases). V lost 2 bases and J lost 12, with 14 bases in between. CDR3 length: 13 amino acids. Germline CDR1 is MNHEY and CDR2 is SVGAGI. The CDR3: CASSYGQLRRQFF. As DNA, the CDR3 is TGTGCCAGCAGTTACGGACAGCTTCGGAGGCAGTTCTTC.

Written as DNA, the CDR3 is TGCGCCAGCAGTGACCAAGGACAGAAGAACACTGAAGCTTTCTTT. It specifies CASSDQGQKNTEAFF. J is TRBJ1-1 and V is TRBV10-1; TRBD1 might be the D (6 bases). The CDR3 runs to 15 residues. V was shortened by 3 bases and J by 1 base, with 12 bases between the two germline ends. The germline V gene encodes CDR1 WNHNN and CDR2 SYGVQD (reference sequence).

The V and J genes are TRBV10-3 and TRBJ2-3; the match to TRBD1 covers 9 bases. V lost 10 bases to trimming and J lost 6 bases; unmatched junction nucleotides: 11. Looked up from germline, CDR1 is ENHRY and CDR2 is SYGVKD. The CDR3 contains 14 residues. This CDR3 reads CASTGTGFSDTQYF. The CDR3 coding sequence is TGTGCCAGCACCGGGACAGGGTTTTCTGATACGCAGTATTTT.

This clone was seen only once. V usage is TRBV5-6 and J usage is TRBJ2-7; D is possibly TRBD1 (6 bases). The length of the CDR3 is 16 residues. The ends were cut back, 4 bases at V and 2 bases at J, with 19 bases in the middle. The germline gives CDR1 SGHDT, CDR2 YYEEEE. CDR3 DNA: TGTGCCAGCAGCCGGACCGGTCGGGACAACCCCTACGAGCAGTACTTC. Residues: CASSRTGRDNPYEQYF. The full variable domain, its missing parts supplied by reference TRBV5-6 and TRBJ2-7, is DAGVTQSPTHLIKTRGQQVTLRCSPKSGHDTVSWYQQALGQGPQFIFQYYEEEERQRGNFPDRFSGHQFPNYSSELNVNALLLGDSALYLCASSRTGRDNPYEQYFGPGTRLTVT.

This chain links TRBV21-1 with TRBJ1-5; the DNA was not compared with TRBD1, the D call given in the table. TRBV21-1 is annotated as a pseudogene. The length of the CDR3 is 21 residues. The CDR3 loop is CASSKRGGQGLILGSNQPQHF. The CDR3 bases are TGTGCCAGCAGCAAAAGAGGGGGACAGGGACTAATTCTGGGTAGCAATCAGCCCCAGCATTTT.

This chain links TRBV7-2 with TRBJ1-2, with D unclear. The germline gives CDR1 SGHTA, CDR2 FQGNSA. The V end was cut by 2 bases, the J end by 1 base, with 8 bases between. The CDR3 is 14 residues long. The CDR3 region has the DNA TGTGCCAGCAGCTTATTGGGCCTTAACTATGGCTACACCTTC. Its translation: CASSLLGLNYGYTF.

The rearrangement joins TRBV5-6 to TRBJ2-2; the match to TRBD2 covers 12 bases. The CDR3 is made up of 16 amino acids. Unmatched junction bases numbered 5, after V lost 4 bases and J lost 4 bases. CDR1 SGHDT and CDR2 YYEEEE come from the germline V gene. The CDR3 DNA sequence: TGTGCCAGCAGCCGACCGGGACTAGCGGGCACCGGGGAGCTGTTTTTT. Amino acid sequence: CASSRPGLAGTGELFF.

V is TRBV18 and J is TRBJ1-6, with 7 nucleotides matching TRBD1. CDR1 KGHSH and CDR2 LQKENI come from the germline V gene. Trimming at V came to 3 bases and at J to 4 bases, leaving 3 bases not matched to a gene. The CDR3 covers 15 residues. The CDR3 DNA follows: TGTGCCAGCTCACCCGGGACAGAGTATAATTCACCCCTCCACTTT. This translates into CASSPGTEYNSPLHF.

This chain connects TRBV2 to TRBJ2-7; TRBD2 matches 12 bases. CDR3 length equals 17 residues. V was clipped by 10 bases and J by 2 bases; unmatched bases: 15. CDR1 is SNHLY and CDR2 is FYNNEI in the germline V gene. CDR3 coding DNA: TGTGCCACCCTCGAAAGTCGCACTAGCGGGAGGACCTACGAGCAGTACTTC. Translated, it gives CATLESRTSGRTYEQYF.

In DNA, the CDR3 is TGTGCCAGCAGCACGGACAGGGGGCTTGGTCAGCCCCAGCATTTT. Translated: CASSTDRGLGQPQHF. V is TRBV5-5 and J is TRBJ1-5; 11 nucleotides align to TRBD1. CDR3 length: 15 residues. V gave up 4 bases and J gave up 6 bases; unmatched junction bases: 6. CDR1 is SGHKS and CDR2 is YYEKEE in the germline V gene (reference sequence).

This chain connects TRBV2 to TRBJ2-5, with 8 positions matching TRBD2. Germline V lookup: CDR1 SNHLY, CDR2 FYNNEI. The CDR3 totals 15 residues. The junction had 8 bases not matched to a gene; V was cut back by 2 bases and J by 6 bases. CDR3 residues: CASSETRGAGKTQYF. CDR3 DNA: TGTGCCAGCAGTGAAACGCGGGGGGCCGGAAAGACCCAGTACTTC.

This clone showed up just once. The J gene is TRBJ1-6, the V gene TRBV6-6; tentative D call: TRBD1 (5 bases). CDR1 and CDR2 (germline): MNHNY, SVGAGI (reference sequence). The V and J ends lost 5 bases and 0 bases respectively, with 5 bases between them. The CDR3 sequence is 14 residues long. CDR3 DNA: TGTGCCAGCAGTGACAGCTCCTATAATTCACCCCTCCACTTT. As protein: CASSDSSYNSPLHF.

The rearrangement uses TRBV27 and TRBJ2-7; tentatively, D is TRBD1 (6 bases). Trimming cost V 6 bases and J 1 base, with 13 bases left between them. The germline V gene encodes CDR1 MNHEY and CDR2 SMNVEV (reference sequence). This CDR3 region has 14 residues. CDR3 sequence reads: CASRAGQLSYEQYF. As DNA, the CDR3 is TGTGCCAGCAGAGCCGGACAGCTTTCCTACGAGCAGTACTTC.